Listed here is a single T cell receptor (beta chain). This sample was taken from a study of brain T cells in children with intractable seizures. Only cases whose brain tissue showed the highest T cell transcript signatures were sequenced. Trimming took 6 bases from V and 4 from J; bases not matched to a gene: 14. The CDR3 runs 17 residues. Germline CDR1 and CDR2: MNHEY and SVGEGT. Using immunoSEQ multiplex PCR, the repertoire was profiled, and TCRdb retains in-frame clones only, with some absent. This table has under 150,000 clones, under 95% appearing once. The source was peripheral blood, collected at surgery. The V and J genes are TRBV6-2 or TRBV6-3 and TRBJ2-2, with 7 nucleotides matching TRBD2. The clonotype originates from a boy younger than two with hemimegalencephaly and intractable seizures. This chain's CDR3 is CASSPSGSGRVTGELFF. DNA of the CDR3: TGTGCCAGCAGCCCCTCGGGTAGCGGGCGTGTCACCGGGGAGCTGTTTTTT.